The source of this TCR beta chain is a study of T-cell memory formation after mild COVID-19. Study-level findings and limits: Pre-infection memory carried some responding clones, suggesting that cross-reactive memory joined.

V was pared by 0 bases and J by 9 bases, with 8 bases of the junction left unmatched. This CDR3 is 14 amino acids long. Per the germline V gene, CDR1 is DFQATT and CDR2 is SNEGSKA (reference sequence). TCRdb passed the 5' RACE reads through MiXCR, listing each CDR3 protein once. The sample has roughly 370,000 distinct CDR3 sequences, roughly 15% seen once. Note on this clonotype: Antigen: not known.

Sequences were obtained from PBMCs or a T cell subset sorted from them (not recorded which). The gene calls are TRBV20-1 and TRBJ2-1; 7 nucleotides line up with TRBD2. This clonotype was sampled from a man between 18 and 35 years old who had mild COVID-19 (a few samples of this study predate the infection). Cell type and time point are not known. The CDR3 DNA sequence: TGCAGTGCTAGAGACCAGCGGGGCCCGAGTGAGCAGTTCTTC. It encodes CSARDQRGPSEQFF.